A single sample gave rise to the 25 T cell receptor beta chains below, sequenced in a study of T cells after yellow fever vaccination. TCRdb recomputed calls from the 5' RACE reads with MiXCR, one row per CDR3 protein. The data contain 500,000 to 700,000 distinct CDR3 sequences, under 25% of them singletons. Sequenced here: PBMCs, sampled 15 days after the yellow fever booster vaccination. These TCRs come from a man aged 25 to 40 who received the YFV17D yellow fever vaccine.

The rearrangement links TRBV2 to TRBJ2-1; D is perhaps TRBD2 (6 bases). Trimming pared 1 base from V and 7 bases from J, leaving 11 bases between. The CDR3 is 14 amino acids. CDR1 and CDR2 (germline): SNHLY, FYNNEI. The DNA of the CDR3 is TGTGCCAGCAGTGAAGGTGGGAGGCGAAATGAGCAGTTCTTC. Translated, it gives CASSEGGRRNEQFF.

The rearrangement joins TRBV5-4 to TRBJ2-7; TRBD1 aligns across 8 bases. The germline V gene encodes CDR1 SGHNT and CDR2 YYREEE (reference sequence). V shed 5 bases and J 2 bases; nucleotides not matched to a gene: 6. The CDR3 covers 14 residues. DNA of the CDR3: TGTGCCAGCAGGGCCGGGACAGGAACCTACGAGCAGTACTTC. Its protein is CASRAGTGTYEQYF.

This chain joins TRBV10-3 and TRBJ1-4; possibly TRBD1 for D (5 bases). This CDR3 comprises 17 residues. The V and J ends lost 5 bases and 5 bases respectively, with 21 bases between them. Per germline, CDR1 ENHRY and CDR2 SYGVKD. The CDR3 is CAISKGNLGGRNEKLFF. The CDR3 DNA sequence: TGTGCCATCAGTAAGGGGAACCTGGGCGGCCGGAATGAAAAACTGTTTTTT.

This clonotype has a single count. The rearrangement uses TRBV5-1 and TRBJ2-6; D is possibly TRBD1 (6 bases). CDR1 and CDR2 from the germline V gene are SGHRS and YFSETQ. V lost 0 bases, J lost 3 bases, and 19 bases lay in between. The CDR3 totals 19 residues. Here the CDR3 DNA reads TGCGCCAGCAGCTTGGTTGGGTTTACAGGGTTCGATGGGGCCAACGTCCTGACTTTC. It translates to CASSLVGFTGFDGANVLTF.

This clonotype has more than one count but fewer than ten. The chain uses TRBV7-2 and TRBJ2-3, with a tentative D call TRBD1 (5 bases). The germline CDR1 and CDR2 sequences are SGHTA and FQGNSA. V was pared by 3 bases and J by 5 bases, with 9 bases between. CDR3 length: 13 residues. Here the CDR3 reads CASSFQGRDTQYF. The CDR3, as DNA: TGTGCCAGCAGCTTTCAGGGTAGAGATACGCAGTATTTT.

The CDR3 nucleotides are TGCGCCAGCAGCTTGCTGGACAGAGGGGATGAGCAGTACTTC. It translates to CASSLLDRGDEQYF. The chain couples TRBV5-1 to TRBJ2-7, with D possibly matching TRBD1 (6 bases). This CDR3 is built from 14 residues. Germline V gene lookup returns CDR1 SGHRS and CDR2 YFSETQ. Trimming removed 1 base from V and 7 bases from J, with 15 bases in between.

This clonotype turned up a few times. The chain links TRBV3-1 to TRBJ2-7, with 8 bases matching TRBD1. The length of the CDR3 is 15 residues. Germline loops: CDR1 LGHDT, CDR2 YNNKEL (reference sequence). V trimming: 1 base; J trimming: 2 bases; junction bases outside the gene matches: 4. CDR3 region: CASSQAGQETYEQYF. Here the CDR3 DNA reads TGTGCCAGCAGCCAAGCGGGACAGGAAACCTACGAGCAGTACTTC.

This clonotype has just a few counts. The chain uses TRBV15 and TRBJ2-3; D gene ambiguous. Germline V gives CDR1 LNHNV, CDR2 YYDKDF (reference sequence). Trimming left V 0 bases short and J 3 bases short, with 4 bases between. This CDR3 comprises 13 residues. Written as DNA, the CDR3 is TGTGCCACCAGCAGAGATAGAACAGATACGCAGTATTTT. Its translation: CATSRDRTDTQYF.

For this clonotype: This clone may be a read error of a much larger clone one base away. The chain employs TRBV4-3 and TRBJ2-1; no reliable D call. Trimming removed 0 bases at V and 0 bases at J, with 6 bases between. Germline V gives CDR1 LGHNA, CDR2 YSLEER. The CDR3 length is 15 residues. CDR3 DNA sequence: TGCGCCAGCAGCCAAGAGGAGAGCTCCTACAATGAGCAGTTCTTC. This translates into CASSQEESSYNEQFF.

The chain joins TRBV12-3 or TRBV12-4 to TRBJ2-7; 9 bases are a match to TRBD1. After removal of 1 base from V and 2 bases from J, the junction contained 3 bases not matched to a gene. This CDR3 has 15 residues. CDR3 in DNA: TGTGCCAGCAGTTTAGGGACAGGGGTCACCTACGAGCAGTACTTC. Translated, it gives CASSLGTGVTYEQYF.

The chain carries TRBV20-1 and TRBJ2-7, with D unclear. V was trimmed by 6 bases and J by 6 bases, leaving 21 bases between them. The CDR3 runs 14 residues. Per germline, CDR1 DFQATT and CDR2 SNEGSKA (reference sequence). The CDR3 DNA is TGCAGTGCCCGAGTAGGGATCAGCCTCCTCGAGCAGTACTTC. Encoded protein: CSARVGISLLEQYF.

This chain links TRBV18 with TRBJ1-4; possible D gene TRBD1, 5 bases. Trimming removed 5 bases from V and 7 bases from J, with 11 bases in between. The germline V gene has CDR1 KGHSH and CDR2 LQKENI. CDR3 length: 13 amino acids. For the CDR3, the DNA is TGTGCCAGCTCAGAAAAGAGGGGTGAAAAACTGTTTTTT. Translation: CASSEKRGEKLFF. Full variable domain (missing parts from reference TRBV18 and TRBJ1-4): NAGVMQNPRHLVRRRGQEARLRCSPMKGHSHVYWYRQLPEEGLKFMVYLQKENIIDESGMPKERFSAEFPKEGPSILRIQQVVRGDSAAYFCASSEKRGEKLFFGSGTQLSVL.

The chain is built from TRBV5-5 and TRBJ1-5; 12 bases are a match to TRBD1. The CDR3 is 15 residues long. Germline loops: CDR1 SGHKS, CDR2 YYEKEE (reference sequence). Germline trimming cut 4 bases from V and 6 bases from J; bases unmatched to any gene: 5. The DNA of the CDR3 is TGTGCCAGCAGCACGGGGACAGGGGGCCTTCAGCCCCAGCATTTT. Encoded protein: CASSTGTGGLQPQHF.

This clonotype was seen repeatedly, ten times or more. V gene TRBV15 combines with J gene TRBJ2-3, with 10 bases that match TRBD1. CDR1 is LNHNV and CDR2 is YYDKDF in the germline V gene (reference sequence). This CDR3 contains 15 residues. V was pared by 5 bases and J by 4 bases, with 6 bases of the junction left unmatched. CDR3 sequence reads: CATSPDRGFPDTQYF. The CDR3 region has the DNA TGTGCCACCAGCCCGGACAGGGGGTTTCCAGATACGCAGTATTTT. Full variable domain (missing parts from reference TRBV15 and TRBJ2-3): DAMVIQNPRYQVTQFGKPVTLSCSQTLNHNVMYWYQQKSSQAPKLLFHYYDKDFNNEADTPDNFQSRRPNTSFCFLDIRSPGLGDTAMYLCATSPDRGFPDTQYFGPGTRLTVL.

This clonotype was counted at least ten times. This chain uses TRBV7-8 with TRBJ2-3; D perhaps matches TRBD1 (5 bases). CDR3 length: 14 residues. CDR1 is SGHVS and CDR2 is FQNEAQ in the germline V gene. Trimming pared 5 bases from V and 5 bases from J, leaving 14 bases between. CDR3 amino acids: CASSLHRFQDTQYF. The CDR3 DNA follows: TGTGCCAGCAGCCTCCACAGGTTCCAAGATACGCAGTATTTT.

This clonotype was recorded a few times. The V and J genes are TRBV19 and TRBJ2-3; D may be TRBD1 or TRBD2 (5 bases each). The CDR3 totals 18 residues. Trimming stripped 4 bases from V and 5 bases from J, with 25 bases between. Germline lookup yields CDR1 LNHDA and CDR2 SQIVND (reference sequence). The chain's CDR3 is CASSTNSRDVSGIDTQYF. In DNA, the CDR3 is TGTGCCAGTAGTACCAATTCCCGGGACGTCTCTGGGATAGATACGCAGTATTTT.

This chain joins TRBV20-1 and TRBJ2-1; D ambiguous. Germline CDR1 reads DFQATT; CDR2 reads SNEGSKA (reference sequence). This CDR3 has 11 residues. Trimming left V 2 bases short and J 5 bases short, with 4 bases between. The DNA of the CDR3 is TGCAGTGCTAGATTTGACAATGAGCAGTTCTTC. Its protein product is CSARFDNEQFF.

This clonotype was seen a handful of times. The V and J genes are TRBV7-9 and TRBJ2-5; weak D call: TRBD1 (5 bases). Germline assignment: CDR1 SEHNR and CDR2 FQNEAQ (reference sequence). The CDR3 contains 13 residues. Trimming left V 4 bases short and J 4 bases short, with 10 bases between. CDR3 residues: CASSSMGLETQYF. DNA for the CDR3: TGTGCCAGCAGCTCGATGGGGCTAGAGACCCAGTACTTC.

The sample holds a few counts of this clonotype. The J gene is TRBJ2-7, the V gene TRBV3-1; D is undetermined. Trimming shortened V by 10 bases and J by 1 base, and 11 bases separated the two germline ends. The CDR3 is 12 residues long. In germline, CDR1 is LGHDT, CDR2 YNNKEL (reference sequence). CDR3 sequence reads: CATSDLSYEQYF. Written as DNA, the CDR3 is TGTGCCACCTCGGACCTTTCCTACGAGCAGTACTTC.

This clonotype was seen more than once but under ten times. The V call is TRBV11-2, the J call TRBJ2-7, with D tentatively TRBD1 (6 bases). V lost 5 bases and J lost 7, with 24 bases in between. The CDR3 spans 16 residues. From germline, CDR1 is SGHAT and CDR2 FQNNGV. The CDR3 loop reads CASSPQGSGSDREQYF. As DNA, the CDR3 is TGTGCCAGCAGCCCCCAGGGGTCGGGCTCAGATAGAGAGCAGTACTTC.

The rearrangement links TRBV7-2 to TRBJ2-5; D is tentatively TRBD1 or TRBD2 (6 bases each). This CDR3 has 16 amino acids. With 5 bases removed from V and 2 bases from J, the gap between germline ends came to 18 bases. Germline lookup yields CDR1 SGHTA and CDR2 FQGNSA. CDR3 sequence reads: CASSLLLTGLQETQYF. Here the CDR3 DNA reads TGTGCCAGCAGCCTACTCCTGACAGGACTACAAGAGACCCAGTACTTC.

The sample holds a few counts of this clonotype. The V call is TRBV27, the J call TRBJ2-7; D gene unclear. The CDR3 is 16 residues long. The ends were cut back, 1 base at V and 7 bases at J, with 20 bases in the middle. Germline V gene lookup returns CDR1 MNHEY and CDR2 SMNVEV (reference sequence). CDR3 amino acids: CASSLLIGNRVGEQYF. The CDR3, as DNA: TGTGCCAGCAGTTTATTAATTGGTAACAGAGTAGGGGAGCAGTACTTC.

This clonotype was observed a few times. This rearrangement joins TRBV7-2 to TRBJ1-5; 10 nucleotides line up with TRBD1. With V trimmed by 7 bases and J by 1 base, 4 bases remained unmatched. This CDR3 is built from 15 residues. Germline V lookup: CDR1 SGHTA, CDR2 FQGNSA. The CDR3 reads CASTMDRGSNQPQHF. The CDR3 DNA reads as TGTGCCAGCACCATGGACAGGGGGAGCAATCAGCCCCAGCATTTT.

This clonotype was recorded a few times. The CDR3 DNA sequence: TGTGCCAGCAGCTTAACAGGGCTTACTAATGAAAAACTGTTTTTT. This sequence encodes CASSLTGLTNEKLFF. The rearrangement links TRBV7-2 to TRBJ1-4; perhaps TRBD1 as D (6 bases). CDR3 length: 15 amino acids. CDR1 and CDR2 from the germline V gene are SGHTA and FQGNSA. The germline V and J ends were trimmed by 2 bases and 2 bases, with 9 bases remaining between them.

The genes are TRBV23-1 and TRBJ2-1; D is perhaps TRBD2 (5 bases). TRBV23-1 is assigned to the ORF class and has an uncertain function. V lost 6 bases, J lost 3 bases, and 30 bases lay in between. The CDR3 length is 20 residues. The CDR3 DNA follows: TGCGCCAGCAGACCGATGGGTCGGCTAGCCACGGGAAGGATCTACAATGAGCAGTTCTTC. It encodes CASRPMGRLATGRIYNEQFF.